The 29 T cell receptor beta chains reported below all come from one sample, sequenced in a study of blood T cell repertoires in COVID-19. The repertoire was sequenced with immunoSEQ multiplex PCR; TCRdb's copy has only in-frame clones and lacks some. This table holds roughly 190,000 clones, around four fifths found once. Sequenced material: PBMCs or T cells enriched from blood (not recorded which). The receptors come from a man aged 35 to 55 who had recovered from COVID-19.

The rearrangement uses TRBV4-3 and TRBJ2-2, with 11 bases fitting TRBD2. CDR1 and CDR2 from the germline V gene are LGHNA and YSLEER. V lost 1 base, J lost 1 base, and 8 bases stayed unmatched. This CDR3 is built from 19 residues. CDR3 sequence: CASSQVMGLAEVNTGELFF. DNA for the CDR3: TGCGCCAGCAGCCAAGTGATGGGACTAGCGGAGGTGAACACCGGGGAGCTGTTTTTT.

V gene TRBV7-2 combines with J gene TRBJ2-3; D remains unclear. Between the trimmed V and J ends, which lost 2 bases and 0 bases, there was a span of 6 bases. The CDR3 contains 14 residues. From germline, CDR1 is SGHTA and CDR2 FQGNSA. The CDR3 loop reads CASSLSDSTDTQYF. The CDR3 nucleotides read TGTGCCAGCAGCTTAAGCGACAGCACAGATACGCAGTATTTT.

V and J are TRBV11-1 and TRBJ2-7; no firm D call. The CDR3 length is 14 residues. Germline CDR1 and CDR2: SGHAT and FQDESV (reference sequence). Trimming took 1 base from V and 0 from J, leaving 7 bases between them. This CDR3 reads CASSLVYSSYEQYF. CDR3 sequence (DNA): TGTGCCAGCAGCTTAGTCTACAGCTCCTACGAGCAGTACTTC.

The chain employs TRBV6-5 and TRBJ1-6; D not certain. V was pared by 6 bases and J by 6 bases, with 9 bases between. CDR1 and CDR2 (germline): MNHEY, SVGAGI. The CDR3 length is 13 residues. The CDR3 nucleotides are TGTGCCAGCAGCCAGGAAACTAATTCACCCCTCCACTTT. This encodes CASSQETNSPLHF.

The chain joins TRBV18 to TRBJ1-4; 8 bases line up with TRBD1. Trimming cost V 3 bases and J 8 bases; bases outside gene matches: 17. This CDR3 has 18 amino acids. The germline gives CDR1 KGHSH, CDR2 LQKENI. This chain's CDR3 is CASSPTGTGNLLSEKLFF. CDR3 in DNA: TGTGCCAGCTCACCGACGGGGACAGGAAACCTCCTCAGCGAAAAACTGTTTTTT.

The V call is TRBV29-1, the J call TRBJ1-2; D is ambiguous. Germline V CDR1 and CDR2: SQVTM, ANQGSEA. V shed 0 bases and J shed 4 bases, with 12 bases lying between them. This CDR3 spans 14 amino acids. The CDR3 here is CSVEEEEGLYGYTF. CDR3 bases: TGCAGCGTTGAAGAAGAGGAGGGCCTCTATGGCTACACCTTC.

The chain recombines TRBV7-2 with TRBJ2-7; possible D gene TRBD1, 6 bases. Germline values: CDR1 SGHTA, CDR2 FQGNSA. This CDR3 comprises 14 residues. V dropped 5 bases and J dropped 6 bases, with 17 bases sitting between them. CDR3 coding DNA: TGTGCCAGCAGCGCACAGGGTGAGCTCCGCGAGCAGTACGTC. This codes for CASSAQGELREQYV.

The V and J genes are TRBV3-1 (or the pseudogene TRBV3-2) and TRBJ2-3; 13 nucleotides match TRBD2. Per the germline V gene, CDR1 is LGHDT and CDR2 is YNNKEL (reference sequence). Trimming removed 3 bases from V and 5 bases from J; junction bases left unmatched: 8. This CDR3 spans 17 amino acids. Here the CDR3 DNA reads TGTGCCAGCAGCCAGGGGGCCGGGACTAGCGGGGAAGATACGCAGTATTTT. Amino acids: CASSQGAGTSGEDTQYF.

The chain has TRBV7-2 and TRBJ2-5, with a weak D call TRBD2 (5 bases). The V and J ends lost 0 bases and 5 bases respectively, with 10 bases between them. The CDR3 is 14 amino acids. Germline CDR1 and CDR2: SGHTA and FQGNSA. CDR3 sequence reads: CASSLAGALETQYF. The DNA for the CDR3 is TGTGCCAGCAGCTTAGCGGGAGCCCTGGAGACCCAGTACTTC.

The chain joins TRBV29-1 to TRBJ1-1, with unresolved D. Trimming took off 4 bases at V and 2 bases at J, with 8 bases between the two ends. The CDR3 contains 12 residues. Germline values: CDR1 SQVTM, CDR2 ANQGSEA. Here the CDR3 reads CSVGRGNTEAFF. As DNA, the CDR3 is TGCAGCGTTGGACGGGGAAACACTGAAGCTTTCTTT.

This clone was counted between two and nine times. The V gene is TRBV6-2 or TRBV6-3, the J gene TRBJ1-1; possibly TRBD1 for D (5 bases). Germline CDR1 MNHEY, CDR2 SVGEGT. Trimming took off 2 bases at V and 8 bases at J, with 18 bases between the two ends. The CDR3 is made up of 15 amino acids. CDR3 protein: CASSYGARLSTEAFF. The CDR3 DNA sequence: TGTGCCAGCAGTTACGGGGCAAGGCTAAGTACAGAAGCTTTCTTT.

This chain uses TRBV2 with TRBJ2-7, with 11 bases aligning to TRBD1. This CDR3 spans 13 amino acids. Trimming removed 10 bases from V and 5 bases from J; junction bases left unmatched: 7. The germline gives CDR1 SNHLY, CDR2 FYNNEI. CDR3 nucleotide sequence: TGTGCCACCGAAGGGGACAGGGGGAACGAGCAGTACTTC. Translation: CATEGDRGNEQYF.

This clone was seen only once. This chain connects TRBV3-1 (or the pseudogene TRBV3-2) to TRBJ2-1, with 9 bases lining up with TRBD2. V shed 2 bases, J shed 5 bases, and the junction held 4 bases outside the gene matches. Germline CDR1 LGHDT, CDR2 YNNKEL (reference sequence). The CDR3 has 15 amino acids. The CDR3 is CASSQPERGDNEQFF. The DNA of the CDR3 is TGTGCCAGCAGCCAACCCGAGCGGGGGGACAATGAGCAGTTCTTC.

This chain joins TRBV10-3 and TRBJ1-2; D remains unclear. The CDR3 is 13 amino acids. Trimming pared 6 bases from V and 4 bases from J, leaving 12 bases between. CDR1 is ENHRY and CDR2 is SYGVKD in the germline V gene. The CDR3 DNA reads TGTGCCATCAGCCCCCAGGAACCCTATGGCTACACCTTC. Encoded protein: CAISPQEPYGYTF.

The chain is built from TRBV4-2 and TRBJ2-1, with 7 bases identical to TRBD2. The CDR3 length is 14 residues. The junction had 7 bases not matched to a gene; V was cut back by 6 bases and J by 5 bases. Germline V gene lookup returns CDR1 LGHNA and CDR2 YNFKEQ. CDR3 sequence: CASSLRGRDNEQFF. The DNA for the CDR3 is TGTGCCAGCAGTCTGCGAGGGAGGGACAATGAGCAGTTCTTC.

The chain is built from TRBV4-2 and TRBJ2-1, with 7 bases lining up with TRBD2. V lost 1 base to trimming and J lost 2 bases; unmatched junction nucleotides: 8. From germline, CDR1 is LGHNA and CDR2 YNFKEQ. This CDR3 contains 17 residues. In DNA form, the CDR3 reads TGTGCCAGCAGCCAAGTTTCGGCGGGAGCGGCCTACAATGAGCAGTTCTTC. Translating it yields CASSQVSAGAAYNEQFF.

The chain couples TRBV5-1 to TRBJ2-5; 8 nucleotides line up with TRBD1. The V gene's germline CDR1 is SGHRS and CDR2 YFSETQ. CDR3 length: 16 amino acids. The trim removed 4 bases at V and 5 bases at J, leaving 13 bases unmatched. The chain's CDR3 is CASSVDRGLGSETQYF. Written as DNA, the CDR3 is TGCGCCAGCAGCGTCGACAGGGGTCTAGGATCGGAGACCCAGTACTTC.

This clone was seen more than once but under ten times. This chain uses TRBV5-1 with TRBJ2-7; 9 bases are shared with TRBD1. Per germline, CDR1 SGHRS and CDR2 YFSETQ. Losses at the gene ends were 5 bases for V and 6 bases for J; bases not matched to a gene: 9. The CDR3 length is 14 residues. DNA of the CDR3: TGCGCCAGCAGTTCCGGGACAGGGAATCCCGAGCAGTACTTC. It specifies CASSSGTGNPEQYF.

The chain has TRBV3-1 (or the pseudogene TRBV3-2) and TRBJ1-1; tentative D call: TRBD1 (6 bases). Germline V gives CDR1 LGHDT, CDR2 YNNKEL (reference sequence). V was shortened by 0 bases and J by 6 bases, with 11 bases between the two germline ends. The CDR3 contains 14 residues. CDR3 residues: CASSQDGGWAEAFF. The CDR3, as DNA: TGTGCCAGCAGCCAAGATGGGGGCTGGGCTGAAGCTTTCTTT.

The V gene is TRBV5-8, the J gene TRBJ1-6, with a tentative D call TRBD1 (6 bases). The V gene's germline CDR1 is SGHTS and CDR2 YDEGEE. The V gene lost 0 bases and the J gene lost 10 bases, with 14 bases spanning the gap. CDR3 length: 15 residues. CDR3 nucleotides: TGTGCCAGCAGCTTGGGGGGGCGCGTAGGCTCACCCCTCCACTTT. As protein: CASSLGGRVGSPLHF. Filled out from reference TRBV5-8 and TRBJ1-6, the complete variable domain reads EAGVTQSPTHLIKTRGQQATLRCSPISGHTSVYWYQQALGLGLQFLLWYDEGEERNRGNFPPRFSGRQFPNYSSELNVNALELEDSALYLCASSLGGRVGSPLHFGNGTRLTVT.

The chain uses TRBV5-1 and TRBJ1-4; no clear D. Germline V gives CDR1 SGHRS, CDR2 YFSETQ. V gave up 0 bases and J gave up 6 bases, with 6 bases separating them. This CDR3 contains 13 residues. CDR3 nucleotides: TGCGCCAGCAGCTTGGGCGGCGATGAAAAACTGTTTTTT. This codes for CASSLGGDEKLFF.

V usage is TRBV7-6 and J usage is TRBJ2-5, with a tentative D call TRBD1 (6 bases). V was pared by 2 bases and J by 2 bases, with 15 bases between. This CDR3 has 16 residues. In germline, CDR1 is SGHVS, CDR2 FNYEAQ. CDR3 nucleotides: TGTGCCAGCAGCTTATTGTTGGGGGCAGCTCAAGAGACCCAGTACTTC. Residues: CASSLLLGAAQETQYF. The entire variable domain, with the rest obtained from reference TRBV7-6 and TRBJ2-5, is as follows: GAGVSQSPRYKVTKRGQDVALRCDPISGHVSLYWYRQALGQGPEFLTYFNYEAQQDKSGLPNDRFSAERPEGSISTLTIQRTEQRDSAMYRCASSLLLGAAQETQYFGPGTRLLVL.

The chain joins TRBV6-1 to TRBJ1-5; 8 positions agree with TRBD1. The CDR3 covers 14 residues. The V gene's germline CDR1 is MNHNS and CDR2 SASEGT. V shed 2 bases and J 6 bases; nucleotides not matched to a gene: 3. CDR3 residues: CASSESGGRQPQHF. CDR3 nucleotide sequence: TGTGCCAGCAGTGAATCAGGGGGCCGTCAGCCCCAGCATTTT.

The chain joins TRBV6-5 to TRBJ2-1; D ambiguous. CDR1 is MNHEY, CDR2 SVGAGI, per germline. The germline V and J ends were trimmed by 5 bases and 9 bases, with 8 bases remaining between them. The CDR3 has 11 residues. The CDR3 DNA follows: TGTGCCAGCAGTCGACTTCTTGAGCAGTTCTTC. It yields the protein CASSRLLEQFF.

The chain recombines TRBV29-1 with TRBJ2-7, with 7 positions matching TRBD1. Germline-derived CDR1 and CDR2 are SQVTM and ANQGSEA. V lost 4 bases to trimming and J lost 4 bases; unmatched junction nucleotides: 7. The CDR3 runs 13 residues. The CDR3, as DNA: TGCAGCGTTGGTGAGGACAGGCGGTACGAGCAGTACTTC. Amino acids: CSVGEDRRYEQYF.

This chain's CDR3 is CASSLETFYNEQFF. DNA of the CDR3: TGCGCCAGCAGCTTGGAGACTTTCTACAATGAGCAGTTCTTC. This rearrangement joins TRBV5-1 to TRBJ2-1; no clear D. The length of the CDR3 is 14 residues. Trimming removed 0 bases from V and 3 bases from J, with 7 bases in between. Germline CDR1 is SGHRS and CDR2 is YFSETQ. Combining the CDR3 with reference TRBV5-1 and TRBJ2-1 gives the whole variable domain KAGVTQTPRYLIKTRGQQVTLSCSPISGHRSVSWYQQTPGQGLQFLFEYFSETQRNKGNFPGRFSGRQFSNSRSEMNVSTLELGDSALYLCASSLETFYNEQFFGPGTRLTVL.

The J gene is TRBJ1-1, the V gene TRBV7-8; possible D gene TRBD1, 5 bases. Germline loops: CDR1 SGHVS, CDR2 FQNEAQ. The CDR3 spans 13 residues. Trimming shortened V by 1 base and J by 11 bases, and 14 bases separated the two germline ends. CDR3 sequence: CASSLGTTTQAFF. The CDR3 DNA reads TGTGCCAGCAGCTTAGGGACAACCACTCAGGCTTTCTTT.

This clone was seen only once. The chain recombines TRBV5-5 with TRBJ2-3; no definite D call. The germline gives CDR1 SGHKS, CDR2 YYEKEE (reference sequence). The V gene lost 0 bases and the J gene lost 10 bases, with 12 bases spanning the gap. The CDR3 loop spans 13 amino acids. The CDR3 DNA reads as TGTGCCAGCAGCTTGGAAGGCGAGGCCCCGCAGTATTTT. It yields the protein CASSLEGEAPQYF.

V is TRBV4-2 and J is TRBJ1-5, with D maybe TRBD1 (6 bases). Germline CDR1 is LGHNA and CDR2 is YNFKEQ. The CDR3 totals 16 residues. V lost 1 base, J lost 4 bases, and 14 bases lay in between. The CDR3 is CASSQAKGGPNQPQHF. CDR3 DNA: TGTGCCAGCAGCCAAGCGAAGGGGGGGCCGAATCAGCCCCAGCATTTT.